Listed below are T cell receptor beta chains from one sample, sequenced in a study of T cell clones after liver transplantation. TCRdb's copy holds only in-frame clones and misses some; the assay was immunoSEQ multiplex PCR. The data show roughly 67,000 clones, over 90% seen once. Sequenced material: CD4+ T cells from blood, taken less than 27 months after liver transplant. Receptor source: a human patient who received a liver transplant. Some T cells may originate from the graft donor. CDR3s include the opening cysteine and the closing phenylalanine or tryptophan.

cdr3_aa,v_call
CASRDRANTGELFF,TRBV6-4
CASSQQQDLLAKNIQYF,TRBV4-2
CASFGPNGGYTF,TRBV6-5
CASSPGLAHSYEQYF,TRBV5-1
CASSFHRGPSGNTIYF,TRBV6-6
CASSVAASGRTVQYF,TRBV9
CASSVGGSWETQYF,TRBV9
CAWSPIGTYRNDEQFF,TRBV30
CASSSGQTNNEKLFF,TRBV5-1
CASSPEGQGRNQPQHF,TRBV4-1
CASTPGGRPEAFF,TRBV28
CASSVDLSGRATGEQFF,TRBV9
CASSVRSGGLYNEQFF,TRBV9
CASSLGDSGTDTQYF,TRBV11-2
CASSKQRSGHRNTEAFF,TRBV21-1
CASSSVLAEQFF,TRBV9
CASRDRQETQYF,TRBV21-1
CASSLGDRGQYTDTQYF,TRBV7-2
CSVETALLAKNIQYF,TRBV29-1
CASSPLVGSSYNEQFF,TRBV11-2
CASSVTGTVSNQPQHF,TRBV19
CASSLELTGGNTGELFF,TRBV5-1
CASSPQGAKGYTF,TRBV18